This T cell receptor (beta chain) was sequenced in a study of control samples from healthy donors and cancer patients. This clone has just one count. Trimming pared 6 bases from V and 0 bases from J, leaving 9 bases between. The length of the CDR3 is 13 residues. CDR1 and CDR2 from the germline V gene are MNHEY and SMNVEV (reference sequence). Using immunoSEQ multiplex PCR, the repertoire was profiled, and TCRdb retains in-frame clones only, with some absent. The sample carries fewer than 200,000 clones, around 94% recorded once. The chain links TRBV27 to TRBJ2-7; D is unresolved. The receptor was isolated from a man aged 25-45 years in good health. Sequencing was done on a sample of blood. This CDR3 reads CASRAATSYEQYF. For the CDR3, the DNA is TGTGCCAGCAGGGCCGCTACCTCCTACGAGCAGTACTTC.